A selection of T cell receptor beta chains follows, all from one sample in a study of control samples from healthy donors and cancer patients. Sequencing used immunoSEQ multiplex PCR; TCRdb keeps in-frame clones, though not all of them. This sample carries approximately 150,000 clones, approximately 92% of them seen once, and the ten largest clones take around 2%. Input material: blood. The receptors were gathered from a woman aged 40 to 49 in good health. CDR3s include the opening cysteine and the closing phenylalanine or tryptophan. The D gene is left open where the match is weak. A row's size may be missing; if present it is once, few, many or a size class.

TRBD2	NA	TRBJ2-1	TRBV9	TGTGCCAGCAGCGGTAGCGGGGGGGCCTCCAATGAGCAGTTCTTC	CASSGSGGASNEQFF
TRBD1	NA	TRBJ1-1	TRBV4-1	TGCGCCAGCAGCGGAGGGGGCTACACTGAAGCTTTCTTT	CASSGGGYTEAFF
TRBD1	NA	TRBJ2-3	TRBV9	TGTGCCAGCAGCGGGAAGGTACCCAAGGACAGGGGTGTCGCAGATACGCAGTATTTT	CASSGKVPKDRGVADTQYF
NA	NA	TRBJ1-1	TRBV5-1	TGCGCCAGCAGCTTCGTCGGAGGAACAAACACTGAAGCTTTCTTT	CASSFVGGTNTEAFF
NA	NA	TRBJ2-3	TRBV7-9	TGTGCCAGCAGCTGGGCCACAGATACGCAGTATTTT	CASSWATDTQYF
NA	NA	TRBJ1-2	TRBV3-1/TRBV3-2	TGTGCCAGCAGCCAAATGCCAGCAGGGACTAACTATGGCTACACCTTC	CASSQMPAGTNYGYTF
TRBD1	NA	TRBJ1-4	TRBV3-1/TRBV3-2	TGTGCCAGCAGCCAAGGGGACAGGGGCTTTGAAAAACTGTTTTTT	CASSQGDRGFEKLFF
NA	NA	TRBJ2-1	TRBV23-1	TGCGCCAGCAGTCAATCGAAAAAGTACAATGAGCAGTTCTTC	CASSQSKKYNEQFF
NA	NA	TRBJ2-1	TRBV7-9	TGTGCCAGCAGCCTGGGGGGGCGCTCCTACAATGAGCAGTTCTTC	CASSLGGRSYNEQFF
TRBD1	NA	TRBJ1-6	TRBV15	TGTGCCACCAGCCGAGGCAGGGGGAATTCACCCCTCCACTTT	CATSRGRGNSPLHF
NA	NA	TRBJ2-5	TRBV10-3	TGTGCCATCAGTGAGTCGACGACTAGTAAGGAGACCCAGTACTTC	CAISESTTSKETQYF
NA	NA	TRBJ1-6	TRBV6-5	TGTGCCAGCAGTTTCCGGTCGGCACCCCTCCACTTT	CASSFRSAPLHF
NA	NA	TRBJ1-2	TRBV28	TGTGCCAGCAGTTTGAGACAGGAATATGGCTACACCTTC	CASSLRQEYGYTF
NA	NA	TRBJ1-1	TRBV12-5	TGTGCTAGTGGTCCGGGACACCAGAACACTGAAGCTTTCTTT	CASGPGHQNTEAFF
NA	NA	TRBJ2-6	TRBV6-5	TGTGCCAGCAGTCGCCAAGGGGCCAACGTCCTGACTTTC	CASSRQGANVLTF
NA	NA	TRBJ1-4	TRBV27	TGTGCCAGCAGTCGAACCTGGACGGGGGATGAAAAACTGTTTTTT	CASSRTWTGDEKLFF
NA	NA	TRBJ2-3	TRBV5-4	TGTGCCAGCAGCTTGGGTGGGGGGGGGCCCCCAGATACGCAGTATTTT	CASSLGGGGPPDTQYF
TRBD2	NA	TRBJ2-3	TRBV9	TGTGCCAGCAGCTCGGGACTAGCGGGGGGGAGTGATACGCAGTATTTT	CASSSGLAGGSDTQYF
NA	NA	TRBJ1-5	TRBV19	TGTGCCAGTAGTATAAGGTCCGGAAATAGCAATCAGCCCCAGCATTTT	CASSIRSGNSNQPQHF
NA	NA	TRBJ2-3	TRBV12-3/TRBV12-4	TGTGCCAGCGGATTTAGCACAGATACGCAGTATTTT	CASGFSTDTQYF
NA	few	TRBJ1-5	TRBV10-1	TGCGCCAGCAGTGAGTCGAAGGGCAATCAGCCCCAGCATTTT	CASSESKGNQPQHF
NA	NA	TRBJ1-4	TRBV4-1	TGCGCCAGCAGCCAAGGAGGGGATCGTGAAAAACTGTTTTTT	CASSQGGDREKLFF
NA	NA	TRBJ2-2	TRBV7-9	TGTGCCAGCAGGTGGGGCACCGGGGAGCTGTTTTTT	CASRWGTGELFF
NA	NA	TRBJ2-5	TRBV4-1	TGCGCCAGCAGCCACCGGGACTTTGAAGAGACCCAGTACTTC	CASSHRDFEETQYF
TRBD1	NA	TRBJ2-7	TRBV5-1	TGCGCCAGCAGCTTGACCACCGGGACAGGGACGTACGAGCAGTACTTC	CASSLTTGTGTYEQYF
TRBD2	NA	TRBJ2-1	TRBV6-5	TGTGCCAGCAGTTATCGCGGGGGGGACAATGAGCAGTTCTTC	CASSYRGGDNEQFF
NA	NA	TRBJ1-3	TRBV5-4	TGTGCCAGCAGCTTGGCCACGGCAGACTCTGGGAACACCATATATTTT	CASSLATADSGNTIYF
NA	NA	TRBJ2-7	TRBV9	TGTGCCAGCAGCCCGCAGGGGCAGAGCTCCTACGAGCAGTACTTC	CASSPQGQSSYEQYF
NA	NA	TRBJ2-7	TRBV7-6	TGTGCCAGCAGCTTAGGGGGCTTTCCCTACGAGCAGTACTTC	CASSLGGFPYEQYF
NA	NA	TRBJ2-7	TRBV5-4	TGTGCCAGCGGGACCTCGGTTTCCTACGAGCAGTACTTC	CASGTSVSYEQYF
NA	NA	TRBJ1-1	TRBV10-1	TGCGCCAGCAGACCTAGGACGTTTGAAGCTTTCTTT	CASRPRTFEAFF
NA	NA	TRBJ1-1	TRBV3-1/TRBV3-2	TGTGCCAGCAGCCGAGGGACTGAAGCTTTCTTT	CASSRGTEAFF
TRBD1	NA	TRBJ2-2	TRBV4-1	TGCGCCAGCAGCCAAGGGGACAGGGGGATCACCGGGGAGCTGTTTTTT	CASSQGDRGITGELFF
NA	NA	TRBJ1-3	TRBV19	TGTGCCAGTAGTATGGGCACTACTTGGAGAAACACCATATATTTT	CASSMGTTWRNTIYF
NA	NA	TRBJ2-2	TRBV12-3/TRBV12-4	TGTGCCAGCAGTCCGTCCGGGGAGCTGTTTTTT	CASSPSGELFF
TRBD1	NA	TRBJ2-5	TRBV6-5	TGTGCCAGCAGTCGACAGGGTCAAGAGACCCAGTACTTC	CASSRQGQETQYF
TRBD2	NA	TRBJ2-2	TRBV5-1	TGCGCCAGCAGCGATTACGGACTAGCGGACAACACCGGGGAGCTGTTTTTT	CASSDYGLADNTGELFF
NA	NA	TRBJ2-1	TRBV2	TGTGCCAGCAGTTTCGGACAGCCCCTCAATGAGCAGTTCTTC	CASSFGQPLNEQFF
TRBD1	NA	TRBJ2-6	TRBV12-5	TGTGCTAGTGGCCCGGACAGGGCTGGGGCCAACGTCCTGACTTTC	CASGPDRAGANVLTF
NA	NA	TRBJ1-2	TRBV3-1/TRBV3-2	TGTGCCAGCAGCCAGGGAGGGCTTGGGGGCTATGGCTACACCTTC	CASSQGGLGGYGYTF
TRBD1	NA	TRBJ1-6	TRBV7-2	TGTGCCAGCAGCCTCCTGACAGGGACAAGGTCACCCCTCCACTTT	CASSLLTGTRSPLHF
NA	NA	TRBJ2-2	TRBV29-1	TGCAGCGTCCTAAAGGGGGGCTCCGGGGAGCTGTTTTTT	CSVLKGGSGELFF
NA	NA	TRBJ2-2	TRBV3-1/TRBV3-2	TGTGCCAGCAGCGATAGACTTGGGGGAGCGGGGGAGCTGTTTTTT	CASSDRLGGAGELFF
TRBD2	NA	TRBJ2-2	TRBV7-8	TGTGCCAGCAGCTTAGCGCTACAGCGGGGGGTCTACACCGGGGAGCTGTTTTTT	CASSLALQRGVYTGELFF
NA	NA	TRBJ2-7	TRBV5-1	TGCGCCAGCAGCTTATTCGATTCCTACGAGCAGTACTTC	CASSLFDSYEQYF
TRBD1	few	TRBJ2-2	TRBV5-1	TGCGCCAGCAGCGCCGGAAACAGGGGGTCCGGGGAGCTGTTTTTT	CASSAGNRGSGELFF
NA	NA	TRBJ1-2	TRBV6-2/TRBV6-3	TGTGCCAGCAGTTACTCCGACCCTGGCTACACCTTC	CASSYSDPGYTF
NA	NA	TRBJ2-3	TRBV2	TGTGCCTCAGCAGGGTTAACAGTCACAGATACGCAGTATTTT	CASAGLTVTDTQYF
NA	once	TRBJ1-1	TRBV6-5	TGTGCCAGCAGCTCCTCAACACCGAACACTGAAGCTTTCTTT	CASSSSTPNTEAFF
NA	few	TRBJ2-1	TRBV2	TGTGCCAGCAGTGAATATATCGCCAATTACAATGAGCAGTTCTTC	CASSEYIANYNEQFF
NA	NA	TRBJ1-1	TRBV6-5	TGTGCCAGCAGTTCCCGGGGGCGCACTGAAGCTTTCTTT	CASSSRGRTEAFF
NA	NA	TRBJ2-2	TRBV13	TGTGCCAGCAGCTTCTCGGTTCACACCGGGGAGCTGTTTTTT	CASSFSVHTGELFF
NA	NA	TRBJ2-2	TRBV27	TGTGCCAGTTTATCTATGACAAGGGTCGGGGAGCTGTTTTTT	CASLSMTRVGELFF
TRBD1	NA	TRBJ1-2	TRBV10-3	TGTGCCATCAGTGAGTCCAAACGACAGGGTCCTAACTATGGCTACACCTTC	CAISESKRQGPNYGYTF
NA	many	TRBJ2-1	TRBV5-6	TGTGCCAGCAGCTTGACTCAAAATGAGCAGTTCTTC	CASSLTQNEQFF
TRBD1	NA	TRBJ1-2	TRBV5-1	TGCGCCAGCAGCTTGGCCCCACCGACAGGGAATTATGGCTACACCTTC	CASSLAPPTGNYGYTF
NA	NA	TRBJ2-7	TRBV3-1/TRBV3-2	TGTGCCAGCAGCCTCATCGACAGGACCGAGCAGTACTTC	CASSLIDRTEQYF